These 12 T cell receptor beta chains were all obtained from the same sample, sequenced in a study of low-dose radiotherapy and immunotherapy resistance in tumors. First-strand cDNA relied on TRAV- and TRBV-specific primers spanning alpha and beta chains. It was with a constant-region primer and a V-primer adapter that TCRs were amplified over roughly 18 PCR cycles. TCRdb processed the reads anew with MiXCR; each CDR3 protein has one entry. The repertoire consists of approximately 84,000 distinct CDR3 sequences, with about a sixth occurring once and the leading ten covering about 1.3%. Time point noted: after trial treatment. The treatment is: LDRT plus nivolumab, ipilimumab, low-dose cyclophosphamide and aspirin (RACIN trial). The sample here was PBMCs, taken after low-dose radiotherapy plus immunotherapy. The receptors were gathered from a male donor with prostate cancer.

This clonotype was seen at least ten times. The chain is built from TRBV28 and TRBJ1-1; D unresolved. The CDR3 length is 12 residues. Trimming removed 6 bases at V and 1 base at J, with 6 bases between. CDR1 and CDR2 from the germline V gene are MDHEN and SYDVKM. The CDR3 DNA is TGTGCCAGCAGACGGACGAACACTGAAGCTTTCTTT. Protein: CASRRTNTEAFF.

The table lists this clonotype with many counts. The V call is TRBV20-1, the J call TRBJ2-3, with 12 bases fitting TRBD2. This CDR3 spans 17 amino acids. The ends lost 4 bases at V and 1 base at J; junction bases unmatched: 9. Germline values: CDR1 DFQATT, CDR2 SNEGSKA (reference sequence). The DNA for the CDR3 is TGCAGTGCTATGGCTAGCGGGAGGGCCGGGCGCACAGATACGCAGTATTTT. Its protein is CSAMASGRAGRTDTQYF.

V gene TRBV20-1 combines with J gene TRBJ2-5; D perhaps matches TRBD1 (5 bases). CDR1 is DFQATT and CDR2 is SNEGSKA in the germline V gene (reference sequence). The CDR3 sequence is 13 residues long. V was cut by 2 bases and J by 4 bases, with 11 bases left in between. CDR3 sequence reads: CSARQGFRETQYF. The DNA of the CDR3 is TGCAGTGCTAGACAGGGTTTTAGAGAGACCCAGTACTTC.

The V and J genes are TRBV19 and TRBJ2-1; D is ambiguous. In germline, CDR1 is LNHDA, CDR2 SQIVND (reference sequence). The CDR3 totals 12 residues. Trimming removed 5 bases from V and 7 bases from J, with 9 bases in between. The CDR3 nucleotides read TGTGCCAGTAGTGGATACCTGAATGAGCAGTTCTTC. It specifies CASSGYLNEQFF.

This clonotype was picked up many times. In DNA form, the CDR3 reads TGTGCCATCGCAACTTACCCCGGGACAGGCAATTCACCCCTCCACTTT. Amino acid sequence: CAIATYPGTGNSPLHF. The J gene is TRBJ1-6, the V gene TRBV28; the match to TRBD1 covers 8 bases. The length of the CDR3 is 16 residues. The V and J ends lost 10 bases and 7 bases, in that order; junction bases with no gene match: 15. The germline CDR1 and CDR2 sequences are MDHEN and SYDVKM.

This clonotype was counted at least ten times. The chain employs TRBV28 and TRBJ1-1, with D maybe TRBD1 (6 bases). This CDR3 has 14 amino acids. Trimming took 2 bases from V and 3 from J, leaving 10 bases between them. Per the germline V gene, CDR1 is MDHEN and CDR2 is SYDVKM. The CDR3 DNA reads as TGTGCCAGCAGTTTACTGGGGGGCTACACTGAAGCTTTCTTT. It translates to CASSLLGGYTEAFF. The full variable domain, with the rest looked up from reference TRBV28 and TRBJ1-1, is DVKVTQSSRYLVKRTGEKVFLECVQDMDHENMFWYRQDPGLGLRLIYFSYDVKMKEKGDIPEGYSVSREKKERFSLILESASTNQTSMYLCASSLLGGYTEAFFGQGTRLTVV.

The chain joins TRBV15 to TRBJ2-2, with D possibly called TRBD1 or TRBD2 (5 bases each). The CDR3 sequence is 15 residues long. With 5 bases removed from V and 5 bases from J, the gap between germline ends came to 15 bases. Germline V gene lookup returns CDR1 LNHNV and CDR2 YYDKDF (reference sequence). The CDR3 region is CATSPMGWGTGELFF. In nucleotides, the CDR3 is TGTGCCACCAGCCCCATGGGATGGGGGACCGGGGAGCTGTTTTTT.

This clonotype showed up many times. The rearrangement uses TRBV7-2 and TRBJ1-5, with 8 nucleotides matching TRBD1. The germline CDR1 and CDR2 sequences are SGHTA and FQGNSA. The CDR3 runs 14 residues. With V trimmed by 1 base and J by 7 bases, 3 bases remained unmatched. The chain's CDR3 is CASSLDTGGQPQHF. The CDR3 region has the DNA TGTGCCAGCAGCTTAGACACAGGGGGACAGCCCCAGCATTTT.

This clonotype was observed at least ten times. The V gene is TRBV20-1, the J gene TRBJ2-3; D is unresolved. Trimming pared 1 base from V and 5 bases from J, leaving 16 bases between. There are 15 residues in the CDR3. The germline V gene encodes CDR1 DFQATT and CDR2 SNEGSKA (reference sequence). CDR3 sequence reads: CSARAFLAPGDTQYF. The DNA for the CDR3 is TGCAGTGCTAGAGCATTTTTGGCCCCAGGAGATACGCAGTATTTT.

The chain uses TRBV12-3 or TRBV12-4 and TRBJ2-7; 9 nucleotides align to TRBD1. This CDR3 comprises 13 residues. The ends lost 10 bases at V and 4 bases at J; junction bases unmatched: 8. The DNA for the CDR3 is TGTGCCATTGGGACAGGGACACAGTACGAGCAGTACTTC. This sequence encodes CAIGTGTQYEQYF.

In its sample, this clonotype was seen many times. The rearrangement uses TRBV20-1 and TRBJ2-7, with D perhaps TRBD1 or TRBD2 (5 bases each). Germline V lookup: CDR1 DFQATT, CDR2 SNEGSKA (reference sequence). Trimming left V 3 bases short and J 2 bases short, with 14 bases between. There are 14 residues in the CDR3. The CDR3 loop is CSARGAGSTYEQYF. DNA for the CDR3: TGCAGTGCTAGGGGAGCAGGGAGTACCTACGAGCAGTACTTC.

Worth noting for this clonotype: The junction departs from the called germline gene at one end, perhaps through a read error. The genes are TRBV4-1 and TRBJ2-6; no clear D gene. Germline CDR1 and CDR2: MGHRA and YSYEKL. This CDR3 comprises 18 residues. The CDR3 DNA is TGCGCCAGCAGCCGTATCTTGGCACAAAACTCTCGGGCCAACGTCCTGACTTTC. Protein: CASSRILAQNSRANVLTF.